This T cell receptor (beta chain) was documented in a study of cytomegalovirus exposure and HLA in healthy donors. The wider study: An analysis done earlier identified 90 million to 120 million unique TCR beta sequences from about 180 million T cells.

In regard to this clone: The antigen remains unidentified.

Overall study findings and caveats: Later on, a genetic analysis was performed. It linked a missense variant in DCLRE1C with V- and J-gene trimming of TCR beta. Researchers counted roughly 160 TCR beta chains as cytomegalovirus-associated.

Germline V gene lookup returns CDR1 ENHRY and CDR2 SYGVKD. V shed 5 bases, J shed 7 bases, and the junction held 6 bases outside the gene matches. This CDR3 has 14 residues. 13 Jbeta primers and 60 Vbeta primers were used for the PCR. Sequencing used immunoSEQ multiplex PCR; TCRdb keeps in-frame clones, though not all of them. The sample comprises 150,000 or so clones, around 70% of which are singletons, and roughly 7% rests with the top ten. The material sequenced was PBMCs. The V gene is TRBV10-3, the J gene TRBJ1-2, with 11 bases matching TRBD1. The sequence derives from a male donor in good health and CMV-seronegative. The CDR3 sequence: CAISPRTGGRGYTF. The CDR3 DNA reads as TGTGCCATCAGTCCTAGGACAGGGGGCCGTGGCTACACCTTC.